These 4 T cell receptor beta chains were sequenced from one sample in a study of blood T cell repertoires in COVID-19. Profiling relied on immunoSEQ multiplex PCR, and the TCRdb table lists in-frame clones only, not all of them. There are fewer than 500,000 clones in the sample; around 87% occur only once, and about 1.1% lies in the top ten. Sequencing input: PBMCs or T cells enriched from blood (not recorded which). These receptors were obtained from a young man who had recovered from COVID-19.

The chain joins TRBV24-1 to TRBJ1-5; D is perhaps TRBD1 (6 bases). Per germline, CDR1 KGHDR and CDR2 SFDVKD. The CDR3 extends over 15 amino acids. Trimming removed 3 bases from V and 11 bases from J, with 19 bases in between. The CDR3 bases are TGTGCCACCAGTGATGGGGTTCAGGGGATGAGGGCCCAGCATTTT. This gives the protein CATSDGVQGMRAQHF.

The chain joins TRBV19 to TRBJ1-1, with 7 bases aligning to TRBD1. The trim removed 6 bases at V and 5 bases at J, leaving 6 bases unmatched. The CDR3 spans 13 residues. Germline V gene data show CDR1 as LNHDA and CDR2 as SQIVND (reference sequence). The CDR3 here is CASRSTGKTEAFF. The CDR3 DNA follows: TGTGCCAGTAGATCGACAGGGAAGACTGAAGCTTTCTTT.

The CDR3 region is CASSPGVGNEQFF. CDR3 in DNA: TGTGCCAGCAGCCCGGGGGTCGGTAATGAGCAGTTCTTC. This sequence joins TRBV11-3 and TRBJ2-1; tentative D call: TRBD2 (6 bases). V gave up 5 bases and J gave up 7 bases, with 12 bases separating them. The CDR3 consists of 13 residues. From germline, CDR1 is SGHNT and CDR2 YENEEA.

The chain joins TRBV4-1 to TRBJ2-5, with TRBD2 matching 11 bases. The length of the CDR3 is 16 residues. Germline-derived CDR1 and CDR2 are MGHRA and YSYEKL. Trimming removed 0 bases from V and 5 bases from J; junction bases left unmatched: 5. The CDR3 region is CASSQETSGRFETQYF. The CDR3 DNA reads as TGCGCCAGCAGCCAAGAAACTAGCGGGAGATTCGAGACCCAGTACTTC.